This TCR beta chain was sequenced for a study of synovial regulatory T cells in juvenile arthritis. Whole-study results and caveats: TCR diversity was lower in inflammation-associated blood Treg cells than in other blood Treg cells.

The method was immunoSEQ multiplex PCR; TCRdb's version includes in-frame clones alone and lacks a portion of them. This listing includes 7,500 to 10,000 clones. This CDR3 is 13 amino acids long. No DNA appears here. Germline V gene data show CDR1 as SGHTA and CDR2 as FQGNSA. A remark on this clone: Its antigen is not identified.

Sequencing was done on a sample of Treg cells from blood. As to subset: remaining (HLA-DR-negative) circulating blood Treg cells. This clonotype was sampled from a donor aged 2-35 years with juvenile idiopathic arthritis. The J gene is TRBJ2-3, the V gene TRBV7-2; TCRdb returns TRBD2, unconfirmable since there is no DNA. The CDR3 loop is CASSPAGTDTQYF.